This T cell receptor (beta chain) appears in the sequencing data of a study of shared clonotypes between healthy human individuals. Study overall: The people who gave samples were two women and three men aged 18 to 49. The study's findings and limits: Non-shared clonotypes had lower generation probabilities than those shared by all four donors.

The sorted-subset replicate PCRs were given 150 to 200 ng DNA, which is approximately 30,000 T cell genomes. The method was immunoSEQ multiplex PCR; TCRdb's version includes in-frame clones alone and lacks a portion of them. The sample consists of 2.3 million or so clones, about 92% of them appearing once. As to this clone: Its antigen remains unidentified.

The V end lost 5 bases, the J end lost 8 bases, and 7 bases lay between the germline ends. CDR3 size: 11 residues. Per germline, CDR1 SEHNR and CDR2 FQNEAQ (reference sequence). The chain carries TRBV7-9 and TRBJ2-1; D may match TRBD1 or TRBD2 (6 bases each). Sequenced material: naive CD4+ T cells from PBMCs. The subset was: CD45RA+ positively selected. This TCR was sampled from a man aged 18 to 30 in good health. Some clones in this sample may be carry-over from other donors' samples. CDR3: CASSRGHEQFF. Here the CDR3 DNA reads TGTGCCAGCAGCCGGGGGCATGAGCAGTTCTTC. Full variable domain (remainder filled in from reference TRBV7-9 and TRBJ2-1): DTGVSQNPRHKITKRGQNVTFRCDPISEHNRLYWYRQTLGQGPEFLTYFQNEAQLEKSRLLSDRFSAERPKGSFSTLEIQRTEQGDSAMYLCASSRGHEQFFGPGTRLTVL.